This TCR beta chain came from a study of blood T cell repertoires in COVID-19. Overall study: Both acute and convalescent COVID-19 samples were obtained from the United States, Italy and Spain. From T cells, B-cell-depleted T cells, or PBMCs came the material, which was cDNA or gDNA.

Methods used by the authors: Reference gene primer amplification gave estimated nucleated cell counts. Clones were read by immunoSEQ multiplex PCR, and TCRdb kept only the in-frame ones, dropping some. The DNA was the basis for D and trimming; V, J and clone size are from that table. The table includes 200,000 to 250,000 clones, about 88% detected once. The CDR3 sequence is 13 residues long. Between the trimmed V and J ends, which lost 4 bases and 3 bases, there was a span of 9 bases. Looked up from germline, CDR1 is KGHSH and CDR2 is LQKENI. The TCR originated in a middle-aged woman who had recovered from COVID-19. The chain has TRBV18 and TRBJ1-2; weak D call: TRBD1 (5 bases). Sequencing was done on a sample of peripheral blood. The CDR3 loop is CASSQDTYYGYTF. In DNA, the CDR3 is TGTGCCAGCTCACAGGACACCTACTATGGCTACACCTTC.